A single sample gave rise to the 28 T cell receptor beta chains below, sequenced in a study of shared clonotypes between healthy human individuals. The naive CD8 population came from CD45RO-negative cells selected for CCR7, without terminally differentiated effector memory CD45RA+ cells. This table comes from immunoSEQ multiplex PCR, and its TCRdb copy is limited to in-frame clones, with some not included. The repertoire consists of over 800,000 clones, with around 93% occurring once and the leading ten covering approximately 25%. The specimen sequenced was naive CD8+ T cells sorted from blood. All receptors come from a man aged 25 to 40 in good health.

V usage is TRBV28 and J usage is TRBJ1-5; TRBD1 agrees at 7 bases. J gave up 7 bases and V 6 bases, and 15 bases lay outside the gene matches. CDR3 size: 16 residues. Germline V gene sequence: CDR1 MDHEN, CDR2 SYDVKM. The chain's CDR3 is CASRLRTTGDGQPQHF. The CDR3 DNA reads TGTGCCAGCAGGCTACGGACCACAGGGGATGGGCAGCCCCAGCATTTT.

The J gene is TRBJ1-3, the V gene TRBV15; D remains unclear. Germline lookup yields CDR1 LNHNV and CDR2 YYDKDF (reference sequence). The CDR3 covers 15 residues. The V gene lost 0 bases and the J gene lost 2 bases, with 8 bases spanning the gap. CDR3 bases: TGTGCCACCAGCAGAGATCTAACAGCTGGAAACACCATATATTTT. Amino acid sequence: CATSRDLTAGNTIYF.

The chain carries TRBV10-2 and TRBJ2-1, with 14 bases lining up with TRBD2. Trimming at V came to 10 bases and at J to 7 bases, leaving 6 bases not matched to a gene. In germline, CDR1 is WSHSY, CDR2 SAAADI. There are 14 residues in the CDR3. This CDR3 reads CATRLAGGGNEQFF. In DNA form, the CDR3 reads TGCGCCACCCGACTAGCGGGAGGGGGGAATGAGCAGTTCTTC.

The rearrangement joins TRBV27 to TRBJ2-7; 9 bases align to TRBD2. CDR1 is MNHEY and CDR2 is SMNVEV in the germline V gene (reference sequence). There are 16 residues in the CDR3. V shed 0 bases, J shed 3 bases, and the junction held 6 bases outside the gene matches. CDR3 DNA: TGTGCCAGCAGTTTATCTCTCCCTAGCGGGATCTACGAGCAGTACTTC. This encodes CASSLSLPSGIYEQYF.

The rearrangement uses TRBV7-9 and TRBJ2-7; 7 positions agree with TRBD2. The V gene end was trimmed by 6 bases and the J gene end by 2 bases; junction bases not matched to a gene: 7. Germline CDR1 reads SEHNR; CDR2 reads FQNEAQ (reference sequence). CDR3 length equals 14 residues. CDR3 nucleotide sequence: TGTGCCAGCAGGCGGGGGACGGGTCCCTACGAGCAGTACTTC. Translating it yields CASRRGTGPYEQYF.

CDR3 region: CASSSTIQETQYF. The CDR3 nucleotides read TGCGCCAGCAGCTCGACTATCCAAGAGACCCAGTACTTC. The chain is built from TRBV5-1 and TRBJ2-5; TRBD2 is a possible D gene (5 bases). CDR1 is SGHRS, CDR2 YFSETQ, per germline. V was cut by 3 bases and J by 1 base, with 7 bases left in between. This CDR3 is 13 amino acids long.

The chain carries TRBV4-1 and TRBJ1-1; D is unresolved. Germline V gene lookup returns CDR1 MGHRA and CDR2 YSYEKL. This CDR3 has 16 residues. V shed 0 bases and J shed 3 bases, with 14 bases lying between them. In DNA, the CDR3 is TGCGCCAGCAGCCAAGAATGGAGGGAACCTTACACTGAAGCTTTCTTT. It codes for CASSQEWREPYTEAFF.

This chain links TRBV5-1 with TRBJ2-1, with 8 bases identical to TRBD2. The V and J ends lost 3 bases and 6 bases, in that order; junction bases with no gene match: 20. The CDR3 runs to 19 residues. Germline values: CDR1 SGHRS, CDR2 YFSETQ. In DNA, the CDR3 is TGCGCCAGCAGCTGGCCCTATCAGCGGGAGAAGTCCCCTCCCAATGAGCAGTTCTTC. It translates to CASSWPYQREKSPPNEQFF.

This clone appeared a single time. The rearrangement links TRBV28 to TRBJ1-2; D gene uncertain. This CDR3 has 16 amino acids. From germline, CDR1 is MDHEN and CDR2 SYDVKM. Trimming shortened V by 5 bases and J by 5 bases, and 21 bases separated the two germline ends. In DNA, the CDR3 is TGTGCCAGCAGTAGGAGCGGACTCCCGGTGAGATATGGCTACACCTTC. It encodes CASSRSGLPVRYGYTF.

Notes on this clone: A junction boundary mismatches the germline segment, possibly from a read error. V and J are TRBV7-7 and TRBJ2-7; 7 bases agree with TRBD1. Germline V gives CDR1 SSHAT, CDR2 FNYEAQ (reference sequence). The CDR3 has 15 amino acids. The DNA of the CDR3 is TGTGCTAGCAGCCCCCGGACAGGACTTTCCTACGAGCAGTACTTC. Translating it yields CASSPRTGLSYEQYF.

This chain connects TRBV4-3 to TRBJ2-7; 11 bases agree with TRBD2. The germline CDR1 and CDR2 sequences are LGHNA and YSLEER. The V gene end was trimmed by 0 bases and the J gene end by 7 bases; junction bases not matched to a gene: 8. CDR3 length: 16 amino acids. The DNA for the CDR3 is TGCGCCAGCAGCCAAGAGTGGGAGACTAGCGGGATGGAGCAGTACTTC. It yields the protein CASSQEWETSGMEQYF.

The V call is TRBV7-2, the J call TRBJ2-7; 7 bases align to TRBD2. J was trimmed by 2 bases and V by 3 bases; bases with no gene match: 7. The V gene's germline CDR1 is SGHTA and CDR2 FQGNSA. The CDR3 has 15 residues. CDR3 loop: CASSFQRDGTYEQYF. The DNA of the CDR3 is TGTGCCAGCAGCTTTCAGCGGGATGGGACCTACGAGCAGTACTTC.

The chain recombines TRBV27 with TRBJ2-1; no definite D call. Deletions cut 4 bases from V and 11 bases from J, with 9 bases between. The CDR3 loop spans 11 amino acids. CDR1 is MNHEY and CDR2 is SMNVEV in the germline V gene (reference sequence). The CDR3 bases are TGTGCCAGCAGTTCTTCAACCCAGCAGTTCTTC. Its protein is CASSSSTQQFF.

This chain uses TRBV29-1 with TRBJ2-3, with 12 bases that match TRBD2. This CDR3 is 13 amino acids long. V lost 7 bases, J lost 4 bases, and 3 bases stayed unmatched. Germline V gene data show CDR1 as SQVTM and CDR2 as ANQGSEA. The DNA for the CDR3 is TGCAGCGCCCTAGCGGGAGGGGCAGATACGCAGTATTTT. Translating it yields CSALAGGADTQYF.

Points on this clone: In the same sample, other DNA sequences code for this CDR3. The V gene is TRBV7-9, the J gene TRBJ2-3; D is ambiguous. Germline-derived CDR1 and CDR2 are SEHNR and FQNEAQ (reference sequence). The CDR3 covers 12 residues. V was shortened by 3 bases and J by 4 bases, with 5 bases between the two germline ends. CDR3 coding DNA: TGTGCCAGCAGCTTTGTGGCAGATACGCAGTATTTT. This translates into CASSFVADTQYF.

The rearrangement uses TRBV5-6 and TRBJ2-1; 11 bases line up with TRBD2. V was clipped by 5 bases and J by 6 bases; unmatched bases: 16. CDR1 and CDR2 (germline): SGHDT, YYEEEE. The CDR3 length is 18 residues. In DNA, the CDR3 is TGTGCCAGCAGTTGTTGCCCTACTAGCGGGAGTGGGGGCAATGAGCAGTTCTTC. It yields the protein CASSCCPTSGSGGNEQFF.

The chain combines TRBV7-6 with TRBJ2-7, with TRBD2 identical over 7 bases. The CDR3 sequence is 14 residues long. Per germline, CDR1 SGHVS and CDR2 FNYEAQ. The V gene end was trimmed by 5 bases and the J gene end by 5 bases; junction bases not matched to a gene: 9. The CDR3 loop reads CASSDGTIQHEQYF. The CDR3 DNA reads TGTGCCAGCAGCGACGGGACTATCCAACACGAGCAGTACTTC.

DNA of the CDR3: TGTGCCAGCAGTGAAGGGGTGGGGAGCTCCTACAATGAGCAGTTCTTC. Its translation is CASSEGVGSSYNEQFF. This sequence joins TRBV6-4 and TRBJ2-1, with D possibly being TRBD1 or TRBD2 (5 bases each). The V end lost 3 bases, the J end lost 0 bases, and 12 bases lay between the germline ends. This CDR3 has 16 residues. CDR1 is MRHNA, CDR2 SNTAGT, per germline.

V gene TRBV28 combines with J gene TRBJ2-1, with 8 bases aligning to TRBD1. Losses at the gene ends were 6 bases for V and 7 bases for J; bases not matched to a gene: 5. This CDR3 has 13 residues. Germline V CDR1 and CDR2: MDHEN, SYDVKM. This CDR3 is CASSHRGKNEQFF. The CDR3 nucleotides read TGTGCCAGCAGCCACAGGGGGAAAAATGAGCAGTTCTTC.

This clone has a single count. The chain joins TRBV4-3 to TRBJ2-1; the D is unclear. This CDR3 comprises 14 residues. The germline V and J ends were trimmed by 0 bases and 4 bases, with 7 bases remaining between them. CDR1 is LGHNA, CDR2 YSLEER, per germline. This CDR3 reads CASSQDGLYNEQFF. The DNA of the CDR3 is TGCGCCAGCAGCCAAGACGGGCTGTACAATGAGCAGTTCTTC.

Concerning this clone: Other DNA sequences in the sample encode the same CDR3. The chain joins TRBV27 to TRBJ2-7; 7 bases are a match to TRBD1. This CDR3 contains 13 residues. The junction had 2 bases not matched to a gene; V was cut back by 3 bases and J by 3 bases. Germline V lookup: CDR1 MNHEY, CDR2 SMNVEV (reference sequence). The CDR3 DNA sequence: TGTGCCAGCAGTTTTAACAGGGGCTACGAGCAGTACTTC. As protein: CASSFNRGYEQYF.

The count of this clone is one. The identical CDR3 is also encoded by other nucleotide sequences in the sample. The chain employs TRBV7-9 and TRBJ2-5; maybe TRBD1 (7 bases). Trimming took 0 bases from V and 5 from J, leaving 10 bases between them. Germline V lookup: CDR1 SEHNR, CDR2 FQNEAQ (reference sequence). The CDR3 consists of 14 residues. CDR3 residues: CASSLAGGGETQYF. CDR3 DNA sequence: TGTGCCAGCAGCTTAGCCGGAGGGGGCGAGACCCAGTACTTC.

As to this clone: The same CDR3 arises from other DNA sequences in this sample as well. This rearrangement joins TRBV20-1 to TRBJ2-7, with TRBD1 as a possible D gene (6 bases). This CDR3 region has 11 residues. The germline V and J ends were trimmed by 3 bases and 4 bases, with 7 bases remaining between them. Per germline, CDR1 DFQATT and CDR2 SNEGSKA (reference sequence). The CDR3 DNA reads as TGCAGTGCTAGGACAGGATACGAGCAGTACTTC. Protein product: CSARTGYEQYF.

This chain uses TRBV2 with TRBJ2-1, with a tentative D call TRBD2 (6 bases). The ends were cut back, 4 bases at V and 9 bases at J, with 16 bases in the middle. The CDR3 is 14 amino acids. Germline V gene data show CDR1 as SNHLY and CDR2 as FYNNEI. CDR3 sequence reads: CASSAPGVTGEQFF. CDR3 bases: TGTGCCAGCAGTGCGCCGGGAGTGACCGGTGAGCAGTTCTTC.

This chain connects TRBV27 to TRBJ2-1; TRBD2 agrees at 8 bases. Germline V gene sequence: CDR1 MNHEY, CDR2 SMNVEV (reference sequence). Trimming cost V 2 bases and J 4 bases; bases outside gene matches: 4. The CDR3 has 15 amino acids. CDR3 sequence reads: CASSLGSGTYNEQFF. The DNA of the CDR3 is TGTGCCAGCAGTTTAGGTAGCGGGACATACAATGAGCAGTTCTTC.

The chain carries TRBV11-2 and TRBJ2-7; tentative D call: TRBD2 (5 bases). CDR1 is SGHAT and CDR2 is FQNNGV in the germline V gene. The length of the CDR3 is 14 residues. V lost 1 base and J 3 bases, leaving 10 bases between the germline ends. In DNA form, the CDR3 reads TGTGCCAGCAGCTTAGGGACTGGAGTCTACGAGCAGTACTTC. Amino acid sequence: CASSLGTGVYEQYF.

The gene calls are TRBV7-9 and TRBJ1-2, with 9 bases aligning to TRBD1. The CDR3 spans 16 residues. CDR1 SEHNR and CDR2 FQNEAQ come from the germline V gene (reference sequence). V was clipped by 1 base and J by 4 bases; unmatched bases: 7. CDR3 nucleotide sequence: TGTGCCAGCAGCTTAGTAGGGGGACAGGGCGGCTATGGCTACACCTTC. This encodes CASSLVGGQGGYGYTF. Full variable domain (outside the CDR3, taken from reference TRBV7-9 and TRBJ1-2): DTGVSQNPRHKITKRGQNVTFRCDPISEHNRLYWYRQTLGQGPEFLTYFQNEAQLEKSRLLSDRFSAERPKGSFSTLEIQRTEQGDSAMYLCASSLVGGQGGYGYTFGSGTRLTVV.

The chain carries TRBV18 and TRBJ2-1; D is unclear. This CDR3 has 13 amino acids. Per the germline V gene, CDR1 is KGHSH and CDR2 is LQKENI. V lost 0 bases, J lost 7 bases, and 7 bases lay in between. The CDR3 here is CASSPPTVNEQFF. The CDR3 DNA reads TGTGCCAGCTCACCACCGACGGTGAATGAGCAGTTCTTC.